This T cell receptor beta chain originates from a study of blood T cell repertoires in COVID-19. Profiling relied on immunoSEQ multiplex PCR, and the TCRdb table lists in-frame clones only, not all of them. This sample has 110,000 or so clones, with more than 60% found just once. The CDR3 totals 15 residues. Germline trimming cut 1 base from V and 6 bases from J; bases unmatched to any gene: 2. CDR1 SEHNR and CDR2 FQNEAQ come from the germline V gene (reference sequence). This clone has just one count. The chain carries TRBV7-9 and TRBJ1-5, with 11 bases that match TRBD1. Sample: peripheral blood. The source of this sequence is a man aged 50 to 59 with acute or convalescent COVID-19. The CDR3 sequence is CASSLEGQGVQPQHF. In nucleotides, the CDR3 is TGTGCCAGCAGCTTAGAGGGACAGGGGGTTCAGCCCCAGCATTTT.